The text below deals with one T cell receptor (beta chain). With V trimmed by 5 bases and J by 1 base, 2 bases remained unmatched. Germline values: CDR1 ENHRY, CDR2 SYGVKD. The CDR3 sequence is 14 residues long. This sample stems from a study of response to subunit inactivated influenza vaccine. TCRdb re-called the RT-PCR reads through MiXCR, storing one row per CDR3 protein. The sample shows about 570,000 distinct CDR3 sequences, roughly 12% of them seen only once. This same sample was also part of a study on T cells expressing NK-cell markers. That investigation notes: The TCR beta cDNA came from 5'RACE template switching with UMIs. The share of CD8+ T cells held by dominant NKG2C+ clonotypes was about 1.0-8% in more than 5 donors.

The chain combines TRBV10-3 with TRBJ2-1; 7 nucleotides agree with TRBD2. The sample was PBMCs from blood, taken on the day of vaccination. The clonotype was recovered from a man between 45 and 60 years old who received an inactivated influenza vaccine. DNA for the CDR3: TGTGCCATCAGTCCTAGCGGTTCCTACAATGAGCAGTTCTTC. Encoded protein: CAISPSGSYNEQFF.